A single sample gave rise to the 14 T cell receptor beta chains below, sequenced in a study of blood T cell repertoires in COVID-19. The data were produced by immunoSEQ multiplex PCR, yet TCRdb's version contains in-frame clones alone and is incomplete. The sample has 110,000 to 150,000 clones; around three quarters are singletons. The specimen sequenced was peripheral blood. The receptors derive from a man aged 50 to 59 with active or convalescent COVID-19.

The chain employs TRBV3-1 (or the pseudogene TRBV3-2) and TRBJ2-1, with D possibly matching TRBD2 (6 bases). Per the germline V gene, CDR1 is LGHDT and CDR2 is YNNKEL (reference sequence). V was pared by 8 bases and J by 3 bases, with 11 bases between. This CDR3 is 13 amino acids long. The CDR3 DNA reads as TGTGCCAGCCGGGGACTGGGCTACAATGAGCAGTTCTTC. Its translation is CASRGLGYNEQFF.

J is TRBJ1-5 and V is TRBV2; the D is unclear. From germline, CDR1 is SNHLY and CDR2 FYNNEI. The CDR3 runs to 12 residues. V lost 4 bases and J lost 4, with 5 bases in between. The CDR3 DNA is TGTGCCAGCAGTGTCCCAAATCAGCCCCAGCATTTT. Amino acids: CASSVPNQPQHF.

The V call is TRBV27, the J call TRBJ2-5, with D maybe TRBD1 (6 bases). There are 16 residues in the CDR3. The V gene lost 5 bases and the J gene lost 5 bases, with 21 bases spanning the gap. From germline, CDR1 is MNHEY and CDR2 SMNVEV (reference sequence). DNA of the CDR3: TGTGCCAGCAGTCCGCACCGCTCAGGGGTCGGGGAGACCCAGTACTTC. The encoded protein is CASSPHRSGVGETQYF.

The chain has TRBV4-1 and TRBJ2-7, with a possible D match to TRBD1 (6 bases). The V gene's germline CDR1 is MGHRA and CDR2 YSYEKL. V lost 1 base to trimming and J lost 1 base, with 14 bases between them. CDR3 length equals 16 residues. The CDR3 spells CASSQGWQGPSYEQYF. The CDR3 DNA is TGCGCCAGCAGCCAAGGGTGGCAGGGGCCTTCCTACGAGCAGTACTTC.

V usage is TRBV10-3 and J usage is TRBJ2-7; D might be TRBD2 (5 bases). The germline V gene has CDR1 ENHRY and CDR2 SYGVKD. V lost 4 bases and J 3 bases, leaving 10 bases between the germline ends. The CDR3 contains 13 residues. CDR3 region: CAISGGADYEQYF. CDR3 DNA sequence: TGTGCCATCAGTGGGGGAGCAGACTACGAGCAGTACTTC.

This sequence joins TRBV15 and TRBJ2-7, with 7 bases identical to TRBD2. CDR1 LNHNV and CDR2 YYDKDF come from the germline V gene (reference sequence). This CDR3 comprises 17 residues. The ends lost 5 bases at V and 2 bases at J; junction bases unmatched: 15. CDR3 DNA: TGTGCCACCAGCTCCACCTTCCGCGGGGGAAGGGCCTACGAGCAGTACTTC. Its translation is CATSSTFRGGRAYEQYF.

The sample holds one count of this clone. The J gene is TRBJ2-3, the V gene TRBV2, with 12 positions matching TRBD2. There are 15 residues in the CDR3. CDR1 and CDR2 (germline): SNHLY, FYNNEI. The junction had 8 bases not matched to a gene; V was cut back by 8 bases and J by 5 bases. CDR3 loop: CASSLGGLAGDTQYF. In nucleotides, the CDR3 is TGTGCCAGCTCCCTGGGGGGACTAGCGGGAGATACGCAGTATTTT.

The chain joins TRBV29-1 to TRBJ2-3; 8 bases map to TRBD2. The V gene end was trimmed by 4 bases and the J gene end by 5 bases; junction bases not matched to a gene: 8. CDR1 is SQVTM and CDR2 is ANQGSEA in the germline V gene. The CDR3 runs 14 residues. CDR3 residues: CSVAPAGAIDTQYF. CDR3 sequence (DNA): TGCAGCGTTGCCCCAGCGGGAGCAATAGATACGCAGTATTTT.

This sequence joins TRBV11-2 and TRBJ1-4; a possible D gene is TRBD1 (5 bases). This CDR3 is 15 amino acids long. V lost 10 bases and J 7 bases, leaving 22 bases between the germline ends. Germline assignment: CDR1 SGHAT and CDR2 FQNNGV. CDR3 sequence reads: CATRGRAVRTEKLFF. CDR3 sequence (DNA): TGTGCCACCCGAGGCAGGGCCGTCCGGACTGAAAAACTGTTTTTT.

This chain joins TRBV7-3 and TRBJ2-3, with 11 bases identical to TRBD2. CDR1 SGHTA and CDR2 FQGTGA come from the germline V gene. Losses at the gene ends were 6 bases for V and 3 bases for J; bases not matched to a gene: 8. The CDR3 spans 16 residues. The CDR3 DNA follows: TGTGCCAGCAGTATACGTAGCGGGAGGGAAACAGATACGCAGTATTTT. Translating it yields CASSIRSGRETDTQYF.

This clone has a handful of counts. The V call is TRBV6-8, the J call TRBJ2-7; 10 positions agree with TRBD1. V lost 6 bases and J lost 2; bases outside the gene matches: 10. Germline assignment: CDR1 MNHGY and CDR2 SAAAGT. The CDR3 is 16 amino acids. The CDR3 region is CASRTGQGYNAYEQYF. The DNA of the CDR3 is TGTGCCAGCAGAACGGGACAGGGGTATAATGCCTACGAGCAGTACTTC.

This rearrangement joins TRBV9 to TRBJ1-1; D remains ambiguous. The V end lost 2 bases, the J end lost 2 bases, and 7 bases lay between the germline ends. CDR1 and CDR2 (germline): SGDLS, YYNGEE. The CDR3 totals 13 residues. The CDR3 DNA follows: TGTGCCAGCAGCGTTCGAGCTAACACTGAAGCTTTCTTT. Amino acids: CASSVRANTEAFF.

V is TRBV4-1 and J is TRBJ1-5; D is perhaps TRBD1 (6 bases). The germline V gene encodes CDR1 MGHRA and CDR2 YSYEKL. V lost 4 bases and J 0 bases, leaving 13 bases between the germline ends. The CDR3 contains 16 residues. The CDR3 DNA reads TGCGCCAGCAGCCTTGCTGGACAGTATAGCAATCAGCCCCAGCATTTT. This sequence encodes CASSLAGQYSNQPQHF.

V usage is TRBV27 and J usage is TRBJ2-5; tentative D call: TRBD2 (6 bases). The germline CDR1 and CDR2 sequences are MNHEY and SMNVEV (reference sequence). The CDR3 sequence is 15 residues long. V was clipped by 1 base and J by 1 base, with 10 bases between them. CDR3 sequence: CASSLYPGVQETQYF. Written as DNA, the CDR3 is TGTGCCAGCAGTTTATATCCGGGGGTCCAAGAGACCCAGTACTTC.